A selection of T cell receptor beta chains follows, all from one sample in a study of T cell responses to AZD1222 COVID-19 vaccine. Measured with immunoSEQ multiplex PCR; TCRdb has only the in-frame clones, and not every one. Among around 140,000 clones listed, 85% were seen once. Sequences were derived from peripheral blood, sampled 28 days after the second dose of the MenACWY control vaccine. Receptor source: an adult who received the MenACWY meningococcal vaccine as a control. CDR3s include the opening cysteine and the closing phenylalanine or tryptophan. Each record gives: D gene, clone size, J gene, V gene, CDR3 DNA, CDR3 protein. D genes are given only for firm matches. Expanded clones are given a class, and other clones once, few, many or no size at all.

d_gene: .
abundance: .
j_gene: TRBJ1-1
v_gene: TRBV6-1
CDR3nt: TGTGCCAGCAGTGACAGTCGGTCTGAAGCTTTCTTT
CDR3aa: CASSDSRSEAFF

d_gene: .
abundance: .
j_gene: TRBJ1-4
v_gene: TRBV24-1
CDR3nt: TGTGCCACCAGTTCGAGGGTGGCTAATGAAAAACTGTTTTTT
CDR3aa: CATSSRVANEKLFF

d_gene: TRBD1
abundance: .
j_gene: TRBJ2-5
v_gene: TRBV23-1
CDR3nt: TGCGCCAGCAGTCAATCGGTTTCCGCGACAGGGTGGTTTGAAGAGACCCAGTACTTC
CDR3aa: CASSQSVSATGWFEETQYF

d_gene: .
abundance: .
j_gene: TRBJ2-7
v_gene: TRBV27
CDR3nt: TGTGCCAGCAGTTTATCGAGAGGGAATTCCTACGAGCAGTACTTC
CDR3aa: CASSLSRGNSYEQYF

d_gene: TRBD1
abundance: .
j_gene: TRBJ1-5
v_gene: TRBV2
CDR3nt: TGTGCCAGCAGGACAGGACAGGGCGGGCAGCCCCAGCATTTT
CDR3aa: CASRTGQGGQPQHF

d_gene: TRBD1
abundance: .
j_gene: TRBJ1-2
v_gene: TRBV9
CDR3nt: TGTGCCAGCAGCATTCGGGACAGAGCTATGGGCTACACCTTC
CDR3aa: CASSIRDRAMGYTF

d_gene: .
abundance: .
j_gene: TRBJ1-4
v_gene: TRBV24-1
CDR3nt: TGTGCCACCAGTGATCCCGACGGGCCCGAGGAAAAACTGTTTTTT
CDR3aa: CATSDPDGPEEKLFF

d_gene: .
abundance: few
j_gene: TRBJ2-1
v_gene: TRBV5-1
CDR3nt: TGCGCCAGCAGCTTAGACGGCTACAATGAGCAGTTCTTC
CDR3aa: CASSLDGYNEQFF

d_gene: .
abundance: .
j_gene: TRBJ1-6
v_gene: TRBV29-1
CDR3nt: TGCAGCGTTGACCTAACCGGCCACTCACCCCTCCACTTT
CDR3aa: CSVDLTGHSPLHF

d_gene: TRBD1
abundance: .
j_gene: TRBJ2-7
v_gene: TRBV6-2/TRBV6-3
CDR3nt: TGTGCCAGCAGTTACCTTGGGACAGATTCAGGGCAGTACTTC
CDR3aa: CASSYLGTDSGQYF

d_gene: TRBD1
abundance: .
j_gene: TRBJ1-1
v_gene: TRBV5-6
CDR3nt: TGTGCCAGCAGCTTGAACAGGGGCGGCACTGAAGCTTTCTTT
CDR3aa: CASSLNRGGTEAFF

d_gene: TRBD2
abundance: .
j_gene: TRBJ2-2
v_gene: TRBV5-1
CDR3nt: TGCGCCAGCAGCGAGCTAGCGGGGGCGAGCGGGGAGCTGTTTTTT
CDR3aa: CASSELAGASGELFF

d_gene: .
abundance: .
j_gene: TRBJ1-3
v_gene: TRBV7-8
CDR3nt: TGTGCCAGCAGCCCCTCGTCGCGGGGGCGCTCTGGAAACACCATATATTTT
CDR3aa: CASSPSSRGRSGNTIYF

d_gene: TRBD2
abundance: .
j_gene: TRBJ2-1
v_gene: TRBV11-2
CDR3nt: TGTGCCAGCAGCTTAACATTGGCTAGCGGGATAGGTCATGAGCAGTTCTTC
CDR3aa: CASSLTLASGIGHEQFF

d_gene: .
abundance: few
j_gene: TRBJ2-3
v_gene: TRBV24-1
CDR3nt: TGTGCCACCAGTGATTTTTCCGGGACGGACACAGATACGCAGTATTTT
CDR3aa: CATSDFSGTDTDTQYF

d_gene: TRBD2
abundance: once
j_gene: TRBJ2-1
v_gene: TRBV13
CDR3nt: TGTGCCAGCAGCTCACCCGGACTAGCGGGAAAGGGGTACAATGAGCAGTTCTTC
CDR3aa: CASSSPGLAGKGYNEQFF

d_gene: .
abundance: .
j_gene: TRBJ1-4
v_gene: TRBV3-1/TRBV3-2
CDR3nt: TGTGCCAGCAAAGCAATTAATGAAAAACTGTTTTTT
CDR3aa: CASKAINEKLFF

d_gene: TRBD2
abundance: .
j_gene: TRBJ2-3
v_gene: TRBV28
CDR3nt: TGTGCCAGCAGTTTTGGGGCGGGGGTTACCGGTTTGGGTACGCAGTATTTT
CDR3aa: CASSFGAGVTGLGTQYF

d_gene: .
abundance: .
j_gene: TRBJ1-1
v_gene: TRBV19
CDR3nt: TGTGCCAGTAGTTACCGCCCGGGAGGAGGAACTGAAGCTTTCTTT
CDR3aa: CASSYRPGGGTEAFF

d_gene: .
abundance: .
j_gene: TRBJ2-6
v_gene: TRBV21-1
CDR3nt: TGTGCCAGCAGCAAAGCCCAGCGGAGAAGAAGAGCTCTGAGGGCCAACGTCCTGACTTTC
CDR3aa: CASSKAQRRRRALRANVLTF

d_gene: .
abundance: once
j_gene: TRBJ1-5
v_gene: TRBV10-2
CDR3nt: TGCGCCAGCAGTGACAGGGGAAGAAGCAATCAGCCCCAGCATTTT
CDR3aa: CASSDRGRSNQPQHF

d_gene: .
abundance: .
j_gene: TRBJ1-4
v_gene: TRBV3-1/TRBV3-2
CDR3nt: TGTGCCAGCAGCCACACGGTAGCAACTAATGAAAAACTGTTTTTT
CDR3aa: CASSHTVATNEKLFF

d_gene: .
abundance: .
j_gene: TRBJ1-2
v_gene: TRBV19
CDR3nt: TGTGCCAGTAGTGTGGACGCCGGAGGTGGCTACACCTTC
CDR3aa: CASSVDAGGGYTF